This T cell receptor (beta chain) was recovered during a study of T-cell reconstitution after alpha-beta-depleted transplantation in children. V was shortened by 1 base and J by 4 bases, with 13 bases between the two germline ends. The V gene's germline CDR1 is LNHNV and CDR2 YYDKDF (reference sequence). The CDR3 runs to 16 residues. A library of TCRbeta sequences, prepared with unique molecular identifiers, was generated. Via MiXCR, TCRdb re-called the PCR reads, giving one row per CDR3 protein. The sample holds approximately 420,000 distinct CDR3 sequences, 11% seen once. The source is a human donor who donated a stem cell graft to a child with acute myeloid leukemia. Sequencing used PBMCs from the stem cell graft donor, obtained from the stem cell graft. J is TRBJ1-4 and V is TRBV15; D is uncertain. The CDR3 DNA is TGTGCCACCAGCAGAGTGCATGCGAAGGTTAATGAAAAACTGTTTTTT. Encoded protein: CATSRVHAKVNEKLFF.